The 8 T cell receptor beta chains listed next were all sequenced from one sample in a study of blood T cell repertoires in COVID-19. Some clones are missing from TCRdb's copy, which holds only in-frame ones; the method was immunoSEQ multiplex PCR. This sample has around 100,000 clones, with around 88% found just once. The sequenced sample consisted of peripheral blood. The receptor source for this set is a human donor in a cohort sampled during active COVID-19.

The rearrangement joins TRBV6-6 to TRBJ2-7, with D perhaps matching TRBD2 (5 bases). V dropped 3 bases and J dropped 0 bases, with 9 bases sitting between them. Germline V CDR1 and CDR2: MNHNY, SVGAGI (reference sequence). The CDR3 length is 14 residues. CDR3 sequence: CASSYWLASYEQYF. The CDR3 DNA sequence: TGTGCCAGCAGTTATTGGCTAGCCTCCTACGAGCAGTACTTC.

V is TRBV19 and J is TRBJ2-7; D is perhaps TRBD2 (5 bases). The CDR3 spans 15 residues. CDR1 is LNHDA and CDR2 is SQIVND in the germline V gene (reference sequence). The V gene lost 6 bases and the J gene lost 4 bases, with 19 bases spanning the gap. The CDR3 nucleotides read TGTGCCAGTAGACGGGCCGTCTGGCCGGGATACGAGCAGTACTTC. Translation: CASRRAVWPGYEQYF.

This clone came up once. The V and J genes are TRBV6-5 and TRBJ2-3; the match to TRBD1 covers 8 bases. Germline CDR1 MNHEY, CDR2 SVGAGI. V dropped 5 bases and J dropped 0; count of bases not matched to a gene: 4. The CDR3 sequence is 15 residues long. The CDR3 loop reads CASSQRDRSTDTQYF. The CDR3 DNA sequence: TGTGCCAGCAGTCAAAGGGACAGGAGCACAGATACGCAGTATTTT.

The J gene is TRBJ2-3, the V gene TRBV5-1; 9 bases align to TRBD2. The germline V gene encodes CDR1 SGHRS and CDR2 YFSETQ. V was pared by 9 bases and J by 3 bases, with 11 bases of the junction left unmatched. The CDR3 spans 15 residues. This CDR3 is CATSLGTSFTDTQYF. CDR3 in DNA: TGCGCCACCTCTCTCGGGACTAGCTTTACAGATACGCAGTATTTT.

The CDR3, as DNA: TGTGCCAGCAGTGAATCGAGAGTGAGCTCCTACGAGCAGTACTTC. This gives the protein CASSESRVSSYEQYF. The rearrangement uses TRBV2 and TRBJ2-7; D is undetermined. Trimming removed 2 bases from V and 0 bases from J, with 11 bases in between. Germline CDR1 and CDR2: SNHLY and FYNNEI. This CDR3 spans 15 amino acids.

V gene TRBV30 combines with J gene TRBJ1-1, with 7 bases lining up with TRBD1. The CDR3 contains 13 residues. J gave up 1 base and V 5 bases, and 4 bases lay outside the gene matches. Germline assignment: CDR1 GTSNPN and CDR2 SVGIG (reference sequence). Here the CDR3 reads CAWRTGANTEAFF. The CDR3 region has the DNA TGTGCCTGGCGCACAGGGGCGAACACTGAAGCTTTCTTT.

The rearrangement links TRBV21-1 to TRBJ1-2; the DNA was not compared with TRBD1, the D call given in the table. TRBV21-1 is a known pseudogene. This CDR3 has 13 residues. The CDR3 DNA reads TGTGCCAGCAGCAGGGACAGGGGCTGTGGCTACACCTTC. It is translated as CASSRDRGCGYTF.

This chain uses TRBV11-2 with TRBJ2-1; 7 bases line up with TRBD2. The length of the CDR3 is 16 residues. CDR1 is SGHAT, CDR2 FQNNGV, per germline. V lost 5 bases and J lost 0; bases outside the gene matches: 7. CDR3 nucleotide sequence: TGTGCCAGCAGCGCTCGGGCTAGCGGCTCCTACAATGAGCAGTTCTTC. This codes for CASSARASGSYNEQFF.